This T cell receptor (beta chain) is drawn from a study of T cell responses to AZD1222 COVID-19 vaccine. Study information: Second doses that came at about 4 or about 12 weeks were put together.

Broader study findings: Clonal diversity was possibly underestimated; the donors were predominantly white British and more often female. Nearly half of the spike-specific TCRs reportedly recognize variant regions that carry no mutations. Seropositive at baseline were only 5 or 6 AZD1222 recipients.

Note on this clone: Its antigen is currently unknown.

Measured with immunoSEQ multiplex PCR; TCRdb has only the in-frame clones, and not every one. Seen here are about 140,000 clones, approximately 80% observed once, and the top ten hold roughly 4%. CDR1 MNHNY and CDR2 SVGAGI come from the germline V gene (reference sequence). V was clipped by 5 bases and J by 4 bases, with 23 bases between them. This CDR3 has 18 residues. Source: peripheral blood, taken on day 0 of AZD1222 vaccination. This chain joins TRBV6-6 and TRBJ2-2; D is possibly TRBD1 (5 bases). This TCR came from an adult in good health. CDR3 sequence (DNA): TGTGCCAGCAGTCTTCCCTGGGGCTACCCGACTGCCACCGGGGAGCTGTTTTTT. Amino acids: CASSLPWGYPTATGELFF.